The 21 T cell receptor beta chains below come from one sample, sequenced in a study of CD8 T cell repertoires and HIV-1 epitope variants. Their recognized antigens are unknown. This table comes from immunoSEQ multiplex PCR, and its TCRdb copy is limited to in-frame clones, with some not included. The sample records 5,900 or so clones, about three fifths being singletons. Sequencing input: cultured CD8+ T cells derived from PBMCs. These receptors all stem from a male donor with HIV.

The rearrangement joins TRBV15 to TRBJ2-1, with 10 bases matching TRBD2. Germline CDR1 is LNHNV and CDR2 is YYDKDF (reference sequence). CDR3 length: 17 residues. Trimming took 0 bases from V and 5 from J; bases not matched to a gene: 7. The CDR3 here is CATSRDWGLAGDNEQFF. CDR3 DNA: TGTGCCACCAGCAGAGATTGGGGGCTAGCGGGAGACAATGAGCAGTTCTTC.

The genes are TRBV28 and TRBJ1-2; a weak D match, TRBD1 (5 bases). The CDR3 runs to 13 residues. Trimming took off 2 bases at V and 6 bases at J, with 10 bases between the two ends. CDR1 and CDR2 from the germline V gene are MDHEN and SYDVKM. The CDR3 nucleotides are TGTGCCAGCAGTTTAGGGGGAGGGGATGGCTACACCTTC. Its protein is CASSLGGGDGYTF.

This clone was counted a few times. The chain links TRBV11-2 to TRBJ2-7, with D unclear. Germline V gives CDR1 SGHAT, CDR2 FQNNGV. V was cut by 4 bases and J by 3 bases, with 10 bases left in between. The CDR3 contains 13 residues. The CDR3 DNA reads as TGTGCCAGCAGCTCCTCGGACGGCTACGAGCAGTACTTC. This gives the protein CASSSSDGYEQYF.

The chain links TRBV27 to TRBJ2-2; D is perhaps TRBD1 (6 bases). Trimming removed 5 bases at V and 1 base at J, with 8 bases between. The CDR3 loop spans 14 amino acids. Germline CDR1 MNHEY, CDR2 SMNVEV (reference sequence). DNA for the CDR3: TGTGCCAGCAGTCCAGGGGTGAACACCGGGGAGCTGTTTTTT. Encoded protein: CASSPGVNTGELFF.

This clone was detected only a few times. V and J are TRBV7-2 and TRBJ2-7; 11 bases are a match to TRBD2. CDR1 and CDR2 from the germline V gene are SGHTA and FQGNSA. V trimming: 3 bases; J trimming: 3 bases; junction bases outside the gene matches: 1. The CDR3 totals 14 residues. CDR3 sequence: CASSFGTSGYEQYF. The CDR3 region has the DNA TGTGCCAGCAGCTTTGGGACTAGCGGCTACGAGCAGTACTTC.

This clone showed up just a few times. The chain combines TRBV5-8 with TRBJ1-1, with D hard to call. The germline V and J ends were trimmed by 1 base and 5 bases, with 12 bases remaining between them. This CDR3 has 14 amino acids. Germline loops: CDR1 SGHTS, CDR2 YDEGEE. The CDR3 here is CASSLYGEGTEAFF. DNA of the CDR3: TGTGCCAGCAGCTTGTACGGGGAAGGAACTGAAGCTTTCTTT. The full variable domain, in which reference TRBV5-8 and TRBJ1-1 provide the parts outside the CDR3, is EAGVTQSPTHLIKTRGQQATLRCSPISGHTSVYWYQQALGLGLQFLLWYDEGEERNRGNFPPRFSGRQFPNYSSELNVNALELEDSALYLCASSLYGEGTEAFFGQGTRLTVV.

This chain connects TRBV5-6 to TRBJ2-7; D not certain. The CDR3 has 14 residues. The germline V gene encodes CDR1 SGHDT and CDR2 YYEEEE. V lost 0 bases to trimming and J lost 5 bases, with 12 bases between them. Here the CDR3 DNA reads TGTGCCAGCAGCTTGGGGGCTGATCGCCACGAGCAGTACTTC. Protein sequence: CASSLGADRHEQYF. The full variable domain, completed using reference TRBV5-6 and TRBJ2-7, is DAGVTQSPTHLIKTRGQQVTLRCSPKSGHDTVSWYQQALGQGPQFIFQYYEEEERQRGNFPDRFSGHQFPNYSSELNVNALLLGDSALYLCASSLGADRHEQYFGPGTRLTVT.

V is TRBV4-1 and J is TRBJ1-2, with unresolved D. Germline V gene sequence: CDR1 MGHRA, CDR2 YSYEKL. This CDR3 is built from 16 residues. V shed 0 bases and J shed 3 bases, with 14 bases lying between them. CDR3 coding DNA: TGCGCCAGCAGCCAAGATCCCGTCGAACTCGACTATGGCTACACCTTC. Translated, it gives CASSQDPVELDYGYTF.

The rearrangement links TRBV27 to TRBJ2-3; D call uncertain. V gave up 3 bases and J gave up 2 bases, with 12 bases separating them. Per the germline V gene, CDR1 is MNHEY and CDR2 is SMNVEV (reference sequence). CDR3 length equals 15 residues. The DNA of the CDR3 is TGTGCCAGCAGTTTGAGTATCGGTCCCACAGATACGCAGTATTTT. Residues: CASSLSIGPTDTQYF.

This clone is a singleton in its sample. The chain recombines TRBV2 with TRBJ1-6; the match to TRBD1 covers 9 bases. The CDR3 is 13 residues long. Looked up from germline, CDR1 is SNHLY and CDR2 is FYNNEI. Trimming at V came to 5 bases and at J to 8 bases, leaving 1 base not matched to a gene. The CDR3: CASSWDRDSPLHF. In nucleotides, the CDR3 is TGTGCCAGCAGTTGGGACAGGGATTCACCCCTCCACTTT.

The J gene is TRBJ1-4, the V gene TRBV27; no definite D call. The CDR3 runs 15 residues. The ends were cut back, 6 bases at V and 7 bases at J, with 18 bases in the middle. Germline V gene data show CDR1 as MNHEY and CDR2 as SMNVEV (reference sequence). The CDR3 DNA follows: TGTGCCAGCAGACGTGGAGGATCATGGTTTGAAAAACTGTTTTTT. Protein: CASRRGGSWFEKLFF.

This clone was found a few times. V usage is TRBV9 and J usage is TRBJ2-1; TRBD1 aligns across 8 bases. CDR3 length: 17 residues. Trimming removed 2 bases from V and 9 bases from J; junction bases left unmatched: 16. Per the germline V gene, CDR1 is SGDLS and CDR2 is YYNGEE. CDR3 sequence (DNA): TGTGCCAGCAGCGTCTCCCCAGGGGGCCCTCGGCCACCTGAGCAGTTCTTC. Its translation is CASSVSPGGPRPPEQFF. Filled out from reference TRBV9 and TRBJ2-1, the complete variable domain reads DSGVTQTPKHLITATGQRVTLRCSPRSGDLSVYWYQQSLDQGLQFLIQYYNGEERAKGNILERFSAQQFPDLHSELNLSSLELGDSALYFCASSVSPGGPRPPEQFFGPGTRLTVL.

The chain employs TRBV7-8 and TRBJ2-3, with 7 nucleotides matching TRBD2. CDR1 and CDR2 (germline): SGHVS, FQNEAQ. J lost 2 bases, V lost 7 bases, and 6 bases had no gene match. The CDR3 is made up of 14 amino acids. CDR3 sequence: CASTPGLHTDTQYF. CDR3 nucleotides: TGTGCCAGCACCCCGGGACTACACACAGATACGCAGTATTTT.

This clone turned up a few times. The chain links TRBV27 to TRBJ2-2, with 9 bases identical to TRBD2. The V and J ends lost 6 bases and 5 bases, in that order; junction bases with no gene match: 7. CDR3 length equals 15 residues. Germline V lookup: CDR1 MNHEY, CDR2 SMNVEV (reference sequence). CDR3 DNA sequence: TGTGCCAGCAGCGACAAAGCGGGGGGAACCGGGGAGCTGTTTTTT. Its protein is CASSDKAGGTGELFF.

The rearrangement uses TRBV28 and TRBJ2-7, with 10 bases fitting TRBD2. Trimming removed 4 bases from V and 1 base from J; junction bases left unmatched: 7. Germline V lookup: CDR1 MDHEN, CDR2 SYDVKM. CDR3 size: 16 residues. CDR3 DNA sequence: TGTGCCAGCAGTTATCGGCTAGCGGGAGATTCCTACGAGCAGTACTTC. The encoded protein is CASSYRLAGDSYEQYF. The whole variable domain, filled in from reference TRBV28 and TRBJ2-7, reads DVKVTQSSRYLVKRTGEKVFLECVQDMDHENMFWYRQDPGLGLRLIYFSYDVKMKEKGDIPEGYSVSREKKERFSLILESASTNQTSMYLCASSYRLAGDSYEQYFGPGTRLTVT.

The chain joins TRBV4-3 to TRBJ1-2; D gene ambiguous. CDR1 and CDR2 from the germline V gene are LGHNA and YSLEER. This CDR3 spans 14 amino acids. V was clipped by 0 bases and J by 6 bases, with 11 bases between them. CDR3 in DNA: TGCGCCAGCAGCCAAGAGCCAGGTACTAATGGCTACACCTTC. Translation: CASSQEPGTNGYTF.

Only one count was recorded for this clone. This CDR3 reads CASSMMPGQGSGGNQPQHF. CDR3 DNA sequence: TGTGCCAGCAGCATGATGCCGGGACAGGGGAGTGGGGGCAATCAGCCCCAGCATTTT. V gene TRBV7-9 combines with J gene TRBJ1-5, with 10 positions matching TRBD1. The CDR3 runs to 19 residues. Germline V gene data show CDR1 as SEHNR and CDR2 as FQNEAQ (reference sequence). The V segment lost 5 bases and the J segment 2 bases; nucleotides outside the gene matches: 15. The full variable domain, rest sourced from reference TRBV7-9 and TRBJ1-5, is DTGVSQNPRHKITKRGQNVTFRCDPISEHNRLYWYRQTLGQGPEFLTYFQNEAQLEKSRLLSDRFSAERPKGSFSTLEIQRTEQGDSAMYLCASSMMPGQGSGGNQPQHFGDGTRLSIL.

This clone occurred once. This sequence joins TRBV7-6 and TRBJ2-7; tentatively, D is TRBD1 (6 bases). CDR1 and CDR2 (germline): SGHVS, FNYEAQ. Trimming removed 4 bases from V and 4 bases from J, with 17 bases in between. This CDR3 spans 15 amino acids. The CDR3 here is CASSSGQGTLYEQYF. CDR3 coding DNA: TGTGCCAGCAGCTCCGGCCAGGGGACACTTTACGAGCAGTACTTC. The variable domain in full, with the rest retrieved from reference TRBV7-6 and TRBJ2-7, is GAGVSQSPRYKVTKRGQDVALRCDPISGHVSLYWYRQALGQGPEFLTYFNYEAQQDKSGLPNDRFSAERPEGSISTLTIQRTEQRDSAMYRCASSSGQGTLYEQYFGPGTRLTVT.

The rearrangement uses TRBV4-1 and TRBJ2-3; D is undetermined. The CDR3 spans 14 residues. V dropped 0 bases and J dropped 2 bases, with 6 bases sitting between them. The germline V gene has CDR1 MGHRA and CDR2 YSYEKL. CDR3 bases: TGCGCCAGCAGCCAAGACCAGAACACAGATACGCAGTATTTT. This encodes CASSQDQNTDTQYF.

The chain carries TRBV28 and TRBJ1-2; 8 bases match TRBD1. J gave up 5 bases and V 5 bases, and 13 bases lay outside the gene matches. Germline assignment: CDR1 MDHEN and CDR2 SYDVKM. This CDR3 is 16 amino acids long. The chain's CDR3 is CASSPRTGLIVYGYTF. In DNA, the CDR3 is TGTGCCAGCAGTCCCAGGACAGGGTTAATAGTGTATGGCTACACCTTC.

The table lists this clone with a count of one. V gene TRBV5-6 combines with J gene TRBJ1-5; 9 nucleotides align to TRBD1. Germline CDR1 SGHDT, CDR2 YYEEEE. Losses at the gene ends were 4 bases for V and 4 bases for J; bases not matched to a gene: 6. The CDR3 totals 15 residues. CDR3 nucleotides: TGTGCCAGCAGCGTAGGGACAGGGCAAAATCAGCCCCAGCATTTT. This translates into CASSVGTGQNQPQHF.